The clone carrying this T cell receptor beta chain was counted ten times or more. What it recognizes is unknown. This sample was included in a study of T cells in Graves' hyperthyroidism and ophthalmopathy. V was pared by 6 bases and J by 7 bases, with 13 bases between. This CDR3 comprises 13 residues. CDR1 is SNHLY, CDR2 FYNNEI, per germline. Study conclusions and caveats: Ophthalmopathy and stable hyperthyroidism were separated by a 13 V-J model. With a median lead of roughly 6.2 months before onset, the model predicted ophthalmopathy.

Among ophthalmopathy patients, the Clinical Activity Score reached at least 3, the NOSPECS grade reached at least 4, and duration remained under 3 months. TCR beta CDR3 sequences were amplified from RNA transcripts. A set of HTBI primers served as the primers for a first-round RT-PCR of the TCR CDR3. TCRdb reanalysed the multiplex PCR reads using MiXCR and keeps one entry per CDR3 protein. The sample gives about 600,000 distinct CDR3 sequences, approximately 15% of which show up once; approximately 13% is in the top ten. Sequenced material: blood. The sequence came from a woman between 50 and 59 years old with Graves' ophthalmopathy. The chain couples TRBV2 to TRBJ1-5; D is possibly TRBD1 (6 bases). CDR3 DNA: TGTGCCAGCAGGCAACAGGGCTCCCAGCCCCAGCATTTT. Its translation is CASRQQGSQPQHF.